The 10 T cell receptor beta chains below all came from one sample that was sequenced in a study of cytomegalovirus exposure and HLA in healthy donors. Libraries were prepared by immunoSEQ multiplex PCR; TCRdb keeps only in-frame clonotypes and omits some of them. The table shows more than 250,000 clones, with roughly 90% occurring only once. The specimen sequenced was PBMCs. The receptors here all came from a woman under 30 in good health and CMV-seronegative.

This rearrangement joins TRBV18 to TRBJ2-7; TRBD1 might be the D (5 bases). Germline V lookup: CDR1 KGHSH, CDR2 LQKENI. Trimming left V 6 bases short and J 3 bases short, with 18 bases between. The CDR3 runs 15 residues. DNA of the CDR3: TGTGCCAGCTCGAAAGAACAGACAGTCCTCTACGAGCAGTACTTC. Amino acids: CASSKEQTVLYEQYF.

This chain connects TRBV9 to TRBJ2-7; 12 bases agree with TRBD1. The CDR3 extends over 16 amino acids. CDR1 SGDLS and CDR2 YYNGEE come from the germline V gene. After removal of 2 bases from V and 1 base from J, the junction contained 4 bases not matched to a gene. The CDR3 protein is CASSVGTGGASYEQYF. Written as DNA, the CDR3 is TGTGCCAGCAGCGTGGGGACAGGGGGCGCTTCCTACGAGCAGTACTTC.

This clone was observed once. This chain uses TRBV29-1 with TRBJ1-4; TRBD1 matches at 7 bases. The CDR3 covers 13 residues. The V gene end was trimmed by 4 bases and the J gene end by 7 bases; junction bases not matched to a gene: 6. In germline, CDR1 is SQVTM, CDR2 ANQGSEA. The CDR3 is CSVGGQGGEKLFF. The DNA for the CDR3 is TGCAGCGTTGGGGGCCAGGGGGGTGAAAAACTGTTTTTT.

V is TRBV28 and J is TRBJ2-6, with a tentative D call TRBD2 (5 bases). With 6 bases removed from V and 0 bases from J, the gap between germline ends came to 9 bases. The CDR3 has 15 amino acids. Germline lookup yields CDR1 MDHEN and CDR2 SYDVKM. CDR3 sequence (DNA): TGTGCCAGCAGCCCAACTAGCTCTGGGGCCAACGTCCTGACTTTC. Its translation: CASSPTSSGANVLTF. The full variable domain, its missing parts supplied by reference TRBV28 and TRBJ2-6, is DVKVTQSSRYLVKRTGEKVFLECVQDMDHENMFWYRQDPGLGLRLIYFSYDVKMKEKGDIPEGYSVSREKKERFSLILESASTNQTSMYLCASSPTSSGANVLTFGAGSRLTVL.

CDR3 amino acids: CASSSTDAGQETQYF. CDR3 nucleotides: TGTGCCAGCAGCTCGACCGATGCGGGACAAGAGACCCAGTACTTC. The chain joins TRBV4-2 to TRBJ2-5, with a weak D call TRBD2 (6 bases). With 5 bases removed from V and 2 bases from J, the gap between germline ends came to 15 bases. This CDR3 comprises 15 residues. Germline assignment: CDR1 LGHNA and CDR2 YNFKEQ.

The gene calls are TRBV7-6 and TRBJ2-1; D call uncertain. Germline V gene data show CDR1 as SGHVS and CDR2 as FNYEAQ. The CDR3 is 14 amino acids. V lost 6 bases, J lost 0 bases, and 9 bases lay in between. For the CDR3, the DNA is TGTGCCAGCAGTCCAGGTCCCTCCTACAATGAGCAGTTCTTC. Protein sequence: CASSPGPSYNEQFF.

In the case of this clone: Compared with germline, one end of the junction differs, possibly owing to a read error. The rearrangement uses TRBV4-3 and TRBJ2-3; D unclear. This CDR3 is built from 15 residues. Germline loops: CDR1 LGHNA, CDR2 YSLEER. The CDR3 DNA is TGCGCCAGTAGCCAAGATCCAGGCCTTCCAGATACGCAGTATTTT. Translated: CASSQDPGLPDTQYF.

CDR3: CATESWGREDTQYF. The DNA for the CDR3 is TGTGCCACCGAATCTTGGGGGCGAGAAGATACGCAGTATTTT. The chain combines TRBV15 with TRBJ2-3; D is possibly TRBD1 (6 bases). CDR3 length: 14 residues. Trimming took 8 bases from V and 5 from J, leaving 17 bases between them. Germline lookup yields CDR1 LNHNV and CDR2 YYDKDF (reference sequence).

The rearrangement links TRBV6-5 to TRBJ2-7; D uncertain. This CDR3 is built from 14 residues. From germline, CDR1 is MNHEY and CDR2 SVGAGI. Trimming pared 2 bases from V and 1 base from J, leaving 9 bases between. The CDR3 nucleotides are TGTGCCAGCAGTTACCACTTGAGTTCCTACGAGCAGTACTTC. Protein sequence: CASSYHLSSYEQYF.

The J gene is TRBJ1-4, the V gene TRBV9; tentative D call: TRBD1 (6 bases). CDR1 is SGDLS and CDR2 is YYNGEE in the germline V gene. The V gene lost 3 bases and the J gene lost 5 bases, with 14 bases spanning the gap. This CDR3 has 15 residues. The CDR3 is CASSAYSGQNEKLFF. The CDR3 DNA is TGTGCCAGCAGCGCATACTCGGGACAAAATGAAAAACTGTTTTTT.